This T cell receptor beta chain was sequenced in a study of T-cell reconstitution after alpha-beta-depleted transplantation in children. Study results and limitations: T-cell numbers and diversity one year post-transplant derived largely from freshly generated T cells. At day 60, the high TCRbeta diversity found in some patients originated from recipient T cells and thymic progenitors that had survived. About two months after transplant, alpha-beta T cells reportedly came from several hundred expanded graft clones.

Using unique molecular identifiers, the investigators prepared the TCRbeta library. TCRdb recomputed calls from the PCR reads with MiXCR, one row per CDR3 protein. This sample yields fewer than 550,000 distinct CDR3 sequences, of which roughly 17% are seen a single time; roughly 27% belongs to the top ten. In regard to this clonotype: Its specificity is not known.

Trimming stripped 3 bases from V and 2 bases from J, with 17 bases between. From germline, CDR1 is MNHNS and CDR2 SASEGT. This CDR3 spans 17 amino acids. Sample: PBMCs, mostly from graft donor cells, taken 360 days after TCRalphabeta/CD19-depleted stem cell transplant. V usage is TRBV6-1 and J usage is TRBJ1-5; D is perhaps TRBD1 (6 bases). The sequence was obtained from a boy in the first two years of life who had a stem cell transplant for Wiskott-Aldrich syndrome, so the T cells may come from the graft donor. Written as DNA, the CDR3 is TGTGCCAGCAGTGACACCCCAGGGGAGTGGGGCAATCAGCCCCAGCATTTT. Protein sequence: CASSDTPGEWGNQPQHF.